What follows are 3 T cell receptor beta chains derived from one specimen sequenced in a study of T cells after yellow fever vaccination. TCRdb analysed the 5' RACE reads with MiXCR anew, one entry per CDR3 protein. Of approximately 510,000 distinct CDR3 sequences listed, roughly 22% are singletons. The specimen comprised PBMCs, sampled less than 25 days after the first yellow fever vaccination. These receptor sequences come from a man aged 18-30 years who received the YFV17D yellow fever vaccine.

The chain carries TRBV7-9 and TRBJ2-1, with a weak D call TRBD2 (5 bases). V lost 2 bases and J lost 2, with 13 bases in between. CDR1 is SEHNR and CDR2 is FQNEAQ in the germline V gene (reference sequence). The CDR3 covers 16 residues. For the CDR3, the DNA is TGTGCCAGCAGCTTATGGCTAGCCGGGACCTACAATGAGCAGTTCTTC. Translation: CASSLWLAGTYNEQFF.

The J gene is TRBJ1-1, the V gene TRBV5-1; no clear D gene. Germline loops: CDR1 SGHRS, CDR2 YFSETQ. The CDR3 loop spans 13 amino acids. V was cut by 5 bases and J by 5 bases, with 13 bases left in between. For the CDR3, the DNA is TGCGCCAGCAGACTGGGGTCCGAGACTGAAGCTTTCTTT. It encodes CASRLGSETEAFF. Combining the CDR3 with reference TRBV5-1 and TRBJ1-1 gives the whole variable domain KAGVTQTPRYLIKTRGQQVTLSCSPISGHRSVSWYQQTPGQGLQFLFEYFSETQRNKGNFPGRFSGRQFSNSRSEMNVSTLELGDSALYLCASRLGSETEAFFGQGTRLTVV.

This clonotype has more than one count but fewer than ten. The V and J genes are TRBV5-6 and TRBJ2-7; 10 bases are a match to TRBD1. Germline V CDR1 and CDR2: SGHDT, YYEEEE. J gave up 2 bases and V 0 bases, and 8 bases lay outside the gene matches. This CDR3 comprises 17 residues. The CDR3 DNA reads TGTGCCAGCAGCTTGGACCGAGGACAGGGGGGCGCCTACGAGCAGTACTTC. This gives the protein CASSLDRGQGGAYEQYF. Filled out from reference TRBV5-6 and TRBJ2-7, the complete variable domain reads DAGVTQSPTHLIKTRGQQVTLRCSPKSGHDTVSWYQQALGQGPQFIFQYYEEEERQRGNFPDRFSGHQFPNYSSELNVNALLLGDSALYLCASSLDRGQGGAYEQYFGPGTRLTVT.